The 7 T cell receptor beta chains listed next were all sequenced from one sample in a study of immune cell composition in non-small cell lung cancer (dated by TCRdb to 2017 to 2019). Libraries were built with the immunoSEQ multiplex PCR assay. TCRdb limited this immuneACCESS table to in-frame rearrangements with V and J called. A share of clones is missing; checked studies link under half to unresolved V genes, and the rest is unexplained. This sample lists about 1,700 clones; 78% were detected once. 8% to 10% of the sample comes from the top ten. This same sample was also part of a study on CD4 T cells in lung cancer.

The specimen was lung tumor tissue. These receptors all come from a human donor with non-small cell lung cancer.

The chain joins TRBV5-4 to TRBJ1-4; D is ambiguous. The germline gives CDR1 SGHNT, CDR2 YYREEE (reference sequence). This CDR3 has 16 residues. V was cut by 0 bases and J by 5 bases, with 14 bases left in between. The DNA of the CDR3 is TGTGCCAGCAGCTTGGGAGCACAGAGAGGGAATGAAAAACTGTTTTTT. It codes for CASSLGAQRGNEKLFF. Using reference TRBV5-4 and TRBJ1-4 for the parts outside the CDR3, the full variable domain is ETGVTQSPTHLIKTRGQQVTLRCSSQSGHNTVSWYQQALGQGPQFIFQYYREEENGRGNFPPRFSGLQFPNYSSELNVNALELDDSALYLCASSLGAQRGNEKLFFGSGTQLSVL.

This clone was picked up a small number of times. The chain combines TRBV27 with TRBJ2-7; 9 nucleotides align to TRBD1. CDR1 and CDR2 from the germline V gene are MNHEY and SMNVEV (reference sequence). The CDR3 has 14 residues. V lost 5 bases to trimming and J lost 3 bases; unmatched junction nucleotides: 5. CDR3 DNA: TGTGCCAGCAGTATCGGACAGGGGAGCTACGAGCAGTACTTC. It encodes CASSIGQGSYEQYF.

CDR3: CASSTRTGIAYGYTF. In DNA form, the CDR3 reads TGTGCCAGCAGTACCCGGACAGGGATCGCCTATGGCTACACCTTC. The chain is built from TRBV6-6 and TRBJ1-2, with TRBD1 matching 8 bases. Germline V gene data show CDR1 as MNHNY and CDR2 as SVGAGI (reference sequence). Germline trimming cut 5 bases from V and 4 bases from J; bases unmatched to any gene: 9. This CDR3 is built from 15 residues.

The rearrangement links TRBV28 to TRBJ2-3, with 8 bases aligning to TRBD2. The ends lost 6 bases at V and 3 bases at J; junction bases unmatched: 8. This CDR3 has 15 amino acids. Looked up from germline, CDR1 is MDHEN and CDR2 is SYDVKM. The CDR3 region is CASSRRGGGTDTQYF. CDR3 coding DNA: TGTGCCAGCAGCCGGCGAGGCGGGGGGACAGATACGCAGTATTTT.

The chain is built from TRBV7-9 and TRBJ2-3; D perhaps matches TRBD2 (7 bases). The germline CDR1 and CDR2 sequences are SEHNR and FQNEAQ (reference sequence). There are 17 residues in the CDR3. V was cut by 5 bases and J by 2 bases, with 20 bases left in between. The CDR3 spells CASSPRTGGPLTDTQYF. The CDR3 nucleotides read TGTGCCAGCAGCCCCCGAACGGGGGGCCCCCTCACAGATACGCAGTATTTT.

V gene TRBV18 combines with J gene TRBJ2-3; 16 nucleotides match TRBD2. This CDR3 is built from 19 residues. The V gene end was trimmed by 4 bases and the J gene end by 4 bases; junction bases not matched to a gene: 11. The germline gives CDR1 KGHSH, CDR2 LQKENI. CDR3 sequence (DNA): TGTGCCAGCTCACGTACCGGGACTAGCGGGGGGGCCATCCCAGATACGCAGTATTTT. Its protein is CASSRTGTSGGAIPDTQYF.

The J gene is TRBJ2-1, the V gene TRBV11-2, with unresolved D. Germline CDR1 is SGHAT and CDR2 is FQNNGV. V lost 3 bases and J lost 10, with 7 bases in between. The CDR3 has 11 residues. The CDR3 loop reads CASSFSSEQFF. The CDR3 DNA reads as TGTGCCAGCAGCTTTAGCAGCGAGCAGTTCTTC.